Described below is a single T cell receptor beta chain sequence and its context. This record belongs to a study of blood T cell repertoires in COVID-19. Across the study: Sites in the United States, Italy and Spain provided acute and convalescent COVID-19 samples. T cells, B-cell-depleted T cells, or PBMCs provided the cDNA or gDNA that served as material.

Original processing notes: Estimated nucleated cell counts came from reference gene primer amplification. Libraries were prepared by immunoSEQ multiplex PCR; TCRdb keeps only in-frame clonotypes and omits some of them. V and J calls plus clone size are reproduced from that table; the DNA served to infer D and trimming. The table lists 34,000 or so clones, approximately 90% of them singletons, with approximately 1.9% in the top ten. This receptor was identified in a man aged 50-60 years with active or convalescent COVID-19. Sequencing used peripheral blood.

The CDR3 here is CAWRRTGGNEQYF. The CDR3 coding sequence is TGTGCCTGGAGGAGGACAGGGGGGAACGAGCAGTACTTC. The chain couples TRBV30 to TRBJ2-7; 10 positions agree with TRBD1. Trimming took 3 bases from V and 5 from J; bases not matched to a gene: 4. This CDR3 region has 13 residues. The germline V gene has CDR1 GTSNPN and CDR2 SVGIG (reference sequence). Full variable domain (remainder filled in from reference TRBV30 and TRBJ2-7): SQTIHQWPATLVQPVGSPLSLECTVEGTSNPNLYWYRQAAGRGLQLLFYSVGIGQISSEVPQNLSASRPQDRQFILSSKKLLLSDSGFYLCAWRRTGGNEQYFGPGTRLTVT.